This entry lists 3 T cell receptor beta chains sequenced from one sample in a study of cytomegalovirus exposure and HLA in healthy donors. The PCR contained 60 Vbeta and 13 Jbeta primers. Libraries were prepared by immunoSEQ multiplex PCR; TCRdb keeps only in-frame clonotypes and omits some of them. The table lists about 190,000 clones, roughly four fifths of them singletons. Sequencing was carried out using PBMCs. The origin of the receptors is a woman aged 25 to 39 in good health and CMV-seropositive.

V usage is TRBV5-5 and J usage is TRBJ2-3; a weak D match, TRBD1 (6 bases). The germline CDR1 and CDR2 sequences are SGHKS and YYEKEE (reference sequence). The CDR3 sequence is 16 residues long. Trimming shortened V by 3 bases and J by 0 bases, and 14 bases separated the two germline ends. The CDR3 nucleotides read TGTGCCAGCAGCTCGTATGGACAGACTAGCACAGATACGCAGTATTTT. Its protein is CASSSYGQTSTDTQYF.

CDR3: CATSRETKGLAVSYEQYF. The CDR3 nucleotides are TGTGCCACCAGCAGAGAGACGAAGGGACTAGCGGTCTCCTACGAGCAGTACTTC. The J gene is TRBJ2-7, the V gene TRBV15, with 11 nucleotides matching TRBD2. Germline CDR1 is LNHNV and CDR2 is YYDKDF (reference sequence). J was trimmed by 0 bases and V by 0 bases; bases with no gene match: 7. CDR3 length: 18 amino acids.

The V call is TRBV6-1, the J call TRBJ1-4, with TRBD1 matching 7 bases. This CDR3 spans 13 amino acids. The V gene's germline CDR1 is MNHNS and CDR2 SASEGT. With V trimmed by 6 bases and J by 4 bases, 2 bases remained unmatched. CDR3 sequence: CASRGDSNEKLFF. The CDR3, as DNA: TGTGCCAGCAGAGGGGACAGTAATGAAAAACTGTTTTTT.